The 31 T cell receptor beta chains below come from one sample, sequenced in a study of blood T cells in healthy people across ages. It was with a sample-barcoded 5' primer and a J-beta primer mix that a second PCR of roughly 7 to 12 cycles was run. In TCRdb, the 5' RACE reads were re-called with MiXCR into one record per CDR3 protein. This table holds 650,000 to 1,000,000 distinct CDR3 sequences, 36% found once. Sequencing was performed on blood. These receptors came from a man in his late teens or twenties in good health.

The gene calls are TRBV7-2 and TRBJ2-2; D gene uncertain. CDR1 is SGHTA and CDR2 is FQGNSA in the germline V gene. Trimming cost V 11 bases and J 1 base, with 14 bases left between them. The CDR3 sequence is 14 residues long. In DNA, the CDR3 is TGTGCCTCTTCTATCTCTTGGAACACCGGGGAGCTGTTTTTT. Amino acids: CASSISWNTGELFF.

The chain uses TRBV20-1 and TRBJ2-7, with a weak D call TRBD2 (6 bases). V was shortened by 3 bases and J by 9 bases, with 12 bases between the two germline ends. The CDR3 has 11 residues. The germline CDR1 and CDR2 sequences are DFQATT and SNEGSKA (reference sequence). CDR3 nucleotides: TGCAGTGCTAGGGAGATTAGCGGGCAGTACTTC. Encoded protein: CSAREISGQYF.

The chain joins TRBV7-2 to TRBJ1-1, with D perhaps matching TRBD1 (6 bases). V lost 5 bases and J 0 bases, leaving 16 bases between the germline ends. The germline gives CDR1 SGHTA, CDR2 FQGNSA. CDR3 length: 16 residues. The CDR3 loop is CASSVPKGGLNTEAFF. The CDR3 DNA follows: TGTGCCAGCAGCGTTCCAAAGGGGGGCCTGAACACTGAAGCTTTCTTT.

The count of this clonotype is one. The V gene is TRBV20-1, the J gene TRBJ2-7; D not certain. The CDR3 length is 13 residues. The V end was cut by 2 bases, the J end by 0 bases, with 8 bases between. Germline CDR1 DFQATT, CDR2 SNEGSKA (reference sequence). The CDR3 protein is CSARPGNSYEQYF. The CDR3 DNA follows: TGCAGTGCTAGACCAGGAAACTCCTACGAGCAGTACTTC.

This clonotype was recorded a few times. The CDR3 is CASRKRGRGDTQYF. The CDR3 DNA sequence: TGTGCCAGCAGAAAGCGGGGGCGGGGAGATACGCAGTATTTT. The chain has TRBV28 and TRBJ2-3, with TRBD2 matching 8 bases. After removal of 6 bases from V and 5 bases from J, the junction contained 7 bases not matched to a gene. CDR3 length: 14 amino acids. Germline CDR1 is MDHEN and CDR2 is SYDVKM. The full variable domain, its missing parts supplied by reference TRBV28 and TRBJ2-3, is DVKVTQSSRYLVKRTGEKVFLECVQDMDHENMFWYRQDPGLGLRLIYFSYDVKMKEKGDIPEGYSVSREKKERFSLILESASTNQTSMYLCASRKRGRGDTQYFGPGTRLTVL.

This clonotype was detected only a few times. The chain is built from TRBV6-2 or TRBV6-3 and TRBJ2-7; D gene ambiguous. Germline V gene lookup returns CDR1 MNHEY and CDR2 SVGEGT. The CDR3 is 15 residues long. Trimming shortened V by 3 bases and J by 7 bases, and 19 bases separated the two germline ends. CDR3 protein: CASSYALSSYNEQYF. For the CDR3, the DNA is TGTGCCAGCAGTTATGCCTTGAGCTCCTACAATGAGCAGTACTTC.

This sequence joins TRBV4-3 and TRBJ1-2; 9 nucleotides match TRBD1. Germline V CDR1 and CDR2: LGHNA, YSLEER. The CDR3 is made up of 17 amino acids. V lost 0 bases to trimming and J lost 5 bases; unmatched junction nucleotides: 10. CDR3 residues: CASSQEASHRGLYGYTF. CDR3 in DNA: TGCGCCAGCAGCCAAGAGGCCTCACACAGGGGGCTGTATGGCTACACCTTC.

Comments on this clonotype: A much larger clonotype is one base distant, so this may be a read error. The rearrangement uses TRBV6-1 and TRBJ2-1; D not certain. The V and J ends lost 6 bases and 7 bases respectively, with 25 bases between them. Germline V lookup: CDR1 MNHNS, CDR2 SASEGT. This CDR3 spans 17 amino acids. CDR3 DNA: TGTGCCAGCAGCCAATCCCCGGCCCTAGGGTTTAAGAATGAGCAGTTCTTC. Its protein is CASSQSPALGFKNEQFF.

This clonotype was seen only once. The CDR3 loop reads CSVVPPGLGGVQYF. The CDR3 nucleotides are TGCAGCGTAGTACCCCCGGGACTAGGAGGGGTGCAGTACTTC. V and J are TRBV29-1 and TRBJ2-7; 8 bases fit TRBD2. Germline lookup yields CDR1 SQVTM and CDR2 ANQGSEA. J lost 9 bases, V lost 6 bases, and 16 bases had no gene match. This CDR3 is 14 amino acids long.

The chain is built from TRBV7-2 and TRBJ2-1; D remains ambiguous. The CDR3 length is 13 residues. V was shortened by 2 bases and J by 2 bases, with 4 bases between the two germline ends. Germline CDR1 reads SGHTA; CDR2 reads FQGNSA. The CDR3 sequence is CASSLSTYNEQFF. CDR3 DNA: TGTGCCAGCAGCTTAAGCACCTACAATGAGCAGTTCTTC.

The V call is TRBV6-5, the J call TRBJ1-6, with no clear D. The germline V gene encodes CDR1 MNHEY and CDR2 SVGAGI. V was cut by 0 bases and J by 8 bases, with 8 bases left in between. This CDR3 spans 14 amino acids. The CDR3 is CASSYSSDYSPLHF. The CDR3 nucleotides are TGTGCCAGCAGTTACTCTTCAGATTATTCACCCCTCCACTTT.

This clonotype was recorded a few times. The J gene is TRBJ2-3, the V gene TRBV20-1; D may be TRBD1 or TRBD2 (5 bases each). V was cut by 5 bases and J by 3 bases, with 15 bases left in between. From germline, CDR1 is DFQATT and CDR2 SNEGSKA (reference sequence). This CDR3 is 14 amino acids long. The CDR3: CSAFYIEGTDTQYF. Written as DNA, the CDR3 is TGCAGTGCTTTCTACATAGAGGGGACAGATACGCAGTATTTT.

The rearrangement uses TRBV25-1 and TRBJ2-3, with D unclear. This CDR3 contains 13 residues. Trimming took 1 base from V and 3 from J, leaving 5 bases between them. Per the germline V gene, CDR1 is MGHDK and CDR2 is SYGVNS. CDR3 residues: CASSECSTDTQYF. The CDR3 DNA sequence: TGTGCCAGCAGTGAATGCTCGACAGATACGCAGTATTTT.

Note on this clonotype: At one of its ends the junction is not consistent with the germline gene, which may arise from a read error. The V call is TRBV10-3, the J call TRBJ2-3; the D gene could be TRBD1 or TRBD2 (8 bases each). The V gene's germline CDR1 is ENHRY and CDR2 SYGVKD. There are 17 residues in the CDR3. CDR3 nucleotide sequence: TGTGCCATTCGATCGGGGACAGGACTAGCCAGCACAGGTACGCAGTATTTT. Its protein product is CAIRSGTGLASTGTQYF.

V is TRBV29-1 and J is TRBJ2-3; D not resolved. The V and J ends lost 7 bases and 0 bases respectively, with 11 bases between them. The CDR3 is made up of 13 amino acids. The germline gives CDR1 SQVTM, CDR2 ANQGSEA. CDR3 residues: CSAPGVSTDTQYF. Written as DNA, the CDR3 is TGCAGCGCCCCTGGGGTGAGCACAGATACGCAGTATTTT.

The genes are TRBV12-3 or TRBV12-4 and TRBJ1-1; D remains ambiguous. The CDR3 loop spans 14 amino acids. Trimming stripped 6 bases from V and 1 base from J, with 12 bases between. CDR3 nucleotides: TGTGCCAGCAGCCCGACCCGCTCGAACACTGAAGCTTTCTTT. Translating it yields CASSPTRSNTEAFF.

A word on this clonotype: A much larger clone differs by one base, so this may be a read error. The chain links TRBV20-1 to TRBJ2-5, with TRBD2 as a possible D gene (5 bases). V lost 3 bases and J lost 0, with 8 bases in between. CDR1 and CDR2 (germline): DFQATT, SNEGSKA (reference sequence). The CDR3 loop spans 13 amino acids. This CDR3 reads CSAREAYQETQYF. CDR3 coding DNA: TGCAGTGCTAGGGAGGCGTACCAAGAGACCCAGTACTTC.

This clonotype was counted ten times or more. The genes are TRBV6-5 and TRBJ2-1, with TRBD1 matching over 7 bases. Trimming took 7 bases from V and 2 from J; bases not matched to a gene: 8. The length of the CDR3 is 15 residues. CDR1 and CDR2 (germline): MNHEY, SVGAGI. The CDR3 coding sequence is TGTGCCAGCACTATAAGACAGGGACCCTACAATGAGCAGTTCTTC. This gives the protein CASTIRQGPYNEQFF.

This chain connects TRBV12-3 or TRBV12-4 to TRBJ2-2; possible D gene TRBD1, 6 bases. The V and J ends lost 4 bases and 4 bases respectively, with 13 bases between them. This CDR3 contains 15 residues. Here the CDR3 reads CASSWAGARTGELFF. The CDR3 region has the DNA TGTGCCAGCAGTTGGGCAGGGGCGCGCACCGGGGAGCTGTTTTTT.

The chain joins TRBV7-8 to TRBJ2-2, with D possibly matching TRBD2 (6 bases). From germline, CDR1 is SGHVS and CDR2 FQNEAQ. This CDR3 spans 16 amino acids. The germline V and J ends were trimmed by 5 bases and 1 base, with 14 bases remaining between them. The CDR3 is CASSPLAGRNTGELFF. DNA for the CDR3: TGTGCCAGCAGCCCGTTGGCGGGGCGGAACACCGGGGAGCTGTTTTTT.

The V gene is TRBV20-1, the J gene TRBJ1-4; 10 bases match TRBD1. Per germline, CDR1 DFQATT and CDR2 SNEGSKA (reference sequence). The CDR3 has 14 residues. V dropped 3 bases and J dropped 8; count of bases not matched to a gene: 6. The CDR3 loop is CSARPTGGGEKLFF. The DNA of the CDR3 is TGCAGTGCTAGGCCGACAGGGGGCGGCGAAAAACTGTTTTTT.

The V gene is TRBV9, the J gene TRBJ1-2; D uncertain. CDR1 and CDR2 from the germline V gene are SGDLS and YYNGEE. This CDR3 comprises 13 residues. With 3 bases removed from V and 5 bases from J, the gap between germline ends came to 11 bases. The CDR3 coding sequence is TGTGCCAGCAGCGCGACGAACAGATATGGCTACACCTTC. This translates into CASSATNRYGYTF.

This sequence joins TRBV24-1 and TRBJ2-7; D uncertain. Germline assignment: CDR1 KGHDR and CDR2 SFDVKD. Trimming cost V 2 bases and J 2 bases, with 12 bases left between them. The CDR3 has 15 residues. The CDR3 loop is CATSDSILWPYEQYF. CDR3 coding DNA: TGTGCCACCAGTGATTCCATCCTATGGCCCTACGAGCAGTACTTC.

V usage is TRBV4-3 and J usage is TRBJ2-1; the match to TRBD2 covers 9 bases. CDR3 size: 17 residues. V gave up 1 base and J gave up 3 bases; unmatched junction bases: 7. Per the germline V gene, CDR1 is LGHNA and CDR2 is YSLEER. CDR3 amino acids: CASSQGVSGGYYNEQFF. CDR3 DNA: TGCGCCAGCAGCCAAGGGGTTAGCGGGGGCTACTACAATGAGCAGTTCTTC.

This clonotype has a handful of counts. The chain carries TRBV10-3 and TRBJ2-7; D is possibly TRBD1 (5 bases). The V end was cut by 3 bases, the J end by 0 bases, with 12 bases between. The CDR3 totals 15 residues. The V gene's germline CDR1 is ENHRY and CDR2 SYGVKD. The CDR3 DNA sequence: TGTGCCATCAGTGAAGGGGCATCGAGCTCCTACGAGCAGTACTTC. Its translation: CAISEGASSSYEQYF.

This clonotype was seen more than once but under ten times. This chain links TRBV6-2 or TRBV6-3 with TRBJ2-1, with 12 positions matching TRBD2. CDR1 and CDR2 (germline): MNHEY, SVGEGT. After removal of 0 bases from V and 5 bases from J, the junction contained 5 bases not matched to a gene. The CDR3 length is 17 residues. The CDR3 region has the DNA TGTGCCAGCAGTTACTCGACTAGCGGGGGCAACAACAATGAGCAGTTCTTC. This sequence encodes CASSYSTSGGNNNEQFF.

This chain uses TRBV4-1 with TRBJ2-1; perhaps TRBD1 as D (6 bases). The CDR3 loop spans 13 amino acids. V was pared by 4 bases and J by 12 bases, with 16 bases between. Per germline, CDR1 MGHRA and CDR2 YSYEKL. For the CDR3, the DNA is TGCGCCAGCAGCCTGGGACGACAGGCATTGCAGTTCTTC. Encoded protein: CASSLGRQALQFF.

This clonotype was seen at least ten times. The V and J genes are TRBV7-2 and TRBJ2-7; 7 nucleotides align to TRBD2. The CDR3 has 13 amino acids. With 5 bases clipped from V and 2 bases from J, the junction kept 3 bases outside the gene matches. Germline loops: CDR1 SGHTA, CDR2 FQGNSA. CDR3 in DNA: TGTGCCAGCAGCGGGGAGGGACCCTACGAGCAGTACTTC. It encodes CASSGEGPYEQYF.

This clonotype was counted at least ten times. The rearrangement links TRBV4-2 to TRBJ1-6; D gene uncertain. This CDR3 is 13 amino acids long. The germline CDR1 and CDR2 sequences are LGHNA and YNFKEQ. Trimming left V 1 base short and J 7 bases short, with 5 bases between. CDR3 loop: CASSQGLNSPLHF. For the CDR3, the DNA is TGTGCCAGCAGCCAAGGGCTCAATTCACCCCTCCACTTT.

To note about this clonotype: A single base separates this from a much larger clone, so it may be a read error. This CDR3 reads CASIQESGSYEQYF. The CDR3 nucleotides are TGCGCCAGCATCCAAGAGTCCGGATCCTACGAGCAGTACTTC. The chain has TRBV4-3 and TRBJ2-7; D remains unclear. Germline CDR1 is LGHNA and CDR2 is YSLEER. This CDR3 comprises 14 residues.

This clonotype was observed a handful of times. This CDR3 is CAGAWKGAYEQYF. The CDR3 nucleotides read TGTGCCGGCGCATGGAAAGGGGCCTACGAGCAGTACTTC. V usage is TRBV30 and J usage is TRBJ2-7; D possibly corresponds to TRBD1 (5 bases). Germline CDR1 reads GTSNPN; CDR2 reads SVGIG (reference sequence). The CDR3 runs to 13 residues. With 8 bases removed from V and 2 bases from J, the gap between germline ends came to 16 bases. Complete variable domain (other parts from reference TRBV30 and TRBJ2-7): SQTIHQWPATLVQPVGSPLSLECTVEGTSNPNLYWYRQAAGRGLQLLFYSVGIGQISSEVPQNLSASRPQDRQFILSSKKLLLSDSGFYLCAGAWKGAYEQYFGPGTRLTVT.